This T cell receptor beta chain was captured by sequencing in a study of control samples from healthy donors and cancer patients. The CDR3 sequence is 15 residues long. Per germline, CDR1 PRHDT and CDR2 FYEKMQ (reference sequence). The V gene lost 0 bases and the J gene lost 4 bases, with 11 bases spanning the gap. Clones were read by immunoSEQ multiplex PCR, and TCRdb kept only the in-frame ones, dropping some. Of about 71,000 clones detected, nearly 90% appear once; the ten largest clones hold about 20%. The TCR sequence derives from a man in his fifties or sixties with lung cancer. Sequences were obtained from PBMCs. The V gene is TRBV13, the J gene TRBJ2-3; D is unclear. The CDR3 loop is CASSLGDRPADTQYF. In DNA, the CDR3 is TGTGCCAGCAGCTTAGGGGACCGGCCAGCAGATACGCAGTATTTT. The entire variable domain, with the rest obtained from reference TRBV13 and TRBJ2-3, is as follows: AAGVIQSPRHLIKEKRETATLKCYPIPRHDTVYWYQQGPGQDPQFLISFYEKMQSDKGSIPDRFSAQQFSDYHSELNMSSLELGDSALYFCASSLGDRPADTQYFGPGTRLTVL.